Following are 10 T cell receptor beta chains from one sample sequenced in a study of shared clonotypes between healthy human individuals. Assay used: immunoSEQ multiplex PCR; TCRdb lists only in-frame clones, some missing. In the table there are about 1,800,000 clones, about 95% of which are singletons. Naive CD8 cells were CD45RO-negative, positively selected for CCR7, excluding terminally differentiated effector memory CD45RA+ cells. Input material: naive CD8+ T cells sorted from blood. These receptors all stem from a man between 18 and 29 years old in good health.

The rearrangement uses TRBV7-9 and TRBJ2-3; D may be TRBD2 (6 bases). Trimming took 1 base from V and 4 from J, leaving 12 bases between them. CDR1 and CDR2 (germline): SEHNR, FQNEAQ (reference sequence). This CDR3 comprises 15 residues. The CDR3 nucleotides read TGTGCCAGCAGCTTAGTGACGGGGGTCGCAGATACGCAGTATTTT. It translates to CASSLVTGVADTQYF.

The rearrangement joins TRBV2 to TRBJ1-4; D gene uncertain. Trimming pared 1 base from V and 7 bases from J, leaving 10 bases between. The CDR3 is 14 residues long. Germline assignment: CDR1 SNHLY and CDR2 FYNNEI. CDR3 in amino acids: CASSEGSSAEKLFF. CDR3 bases: TGTGCCAGCAGTGAAGGGAGTTCGGCTGAAAAACTGTTTTTT.

The V and J genes are TRBV7-2 and TRBJ2-7; 12 bases are shared with TRBD2. This CDR3 has 15 residues. Germline CDR1 and CDR2: SGHTA and FQGNSA. V shed 5 bases, J shed 4 bases, and the junction held 6 bases outside the gene matches. The CDR3 nucleotides read TGTGCCAGCAGCGCTAGCGGGAGGGCCTCGTACGAGCAGTACTTC. It translates to CASSASGRASYEQYF.

The rearrangement links TRBV27 to TRBJ2-7, with 7 bases identical to TRBD1. The V gene end was trimmed by 0 bases and the J gene end by 6 bases; junction bases not matched to a gene: 5. This CDR3 has 14 residues. The germline V gene has CDR1 MNHEY and CDR2 SMNVEV (reference sequence). The CDR3 is CASSLSTGSSEQYF. The CDR3 nucleotides are TGTGCCAGCAGTTTATCGACAGGGTCGAGCGAGCAGTACTTC.

The sample holds one count of this clone. The chain is built from TRBV9 and TRBJ2-2; D is unresolved. The CDR3 length is 13 residues. In germline, CDR1 is SGDLS, CDR2 YYNGEE. V was clipped by 6 bases and J by 1 base, with 7 bases between them. CDR3 DNA sequence: TGTGCCAGCATGTACGGGAACACCGGGGAGCTGTTTTTT. Translation gives CASMYGNTGELFF.

The J gene is TRBJ2-1, the V gene TRBV27; D could derive from TRBD1 or TRBD2 (7 bases each). Germline CDR1 reads MNHEY; CDR2 reads SMNVEV (reference sequence). The CDR3 runs to 15 residues. V gave up 7 bases and J gave up 4 bases, with 17 bases separating them. The CDR3 sequence is CASTVRGGNYNEQFF. The CDR3 DNA sequence: TGTGCCAGCACCGTCAGGGGGGGCAATTACAATGAGCAGTTCTTC.

The chain employs TRBV7-8 and TRBJ2-5; 7 bases match TRBD2. Germline values: CDR1 SGHVS, CDR2 FQNEAQ. With V trimmed by 4 bases and J by 4 bases, 6 bases remained unmatched. The CDR3 is made up of 14 amino acids. This chain's CDR3 is CASSWSPGGETQYF. The CDR3 DNA follows: TGTGCCAGCAGCTGGTCCCCGGGGGGAGAGACCCAGTACTTC. Looking up the rest from reference TRBV7-8 and TRBJ2-5 gives the full variable domain: GAGVSQSPRYKVAKRGQDVALRCDPISGHVSLFWYQQALGQGPEFLTYFQNEAQLDKSGLPSDRFFAERPEGSVSTLKIQRTQQEDSAVYLCASSWSPGGETQYFGPGTRLLVL.

The gene calls are TRBV15 and TRBJ2-2, with 10 bases lining up with TRBD1. This CDR3 spans 15 amino acids. Germline trimming cut 3 bases from V and 6 bases from J; bases unmatched to any gene: 4. The germline gives CDR1 LNHNV, CDR2 YYDKDF (reference sequence). Here the CDR3 DNA reads TGTGCCACCAGCAGGGGAGGACAGGGGGCCGGGGAGCTGTTTTTT. Its translation is CATSRGGQGAGELFF. Full variable domain (outside the CDR3, taken from reference TRBV15 and TRBJ2-2): DAMVIQNPRYQVTQFGKPVTLSCSQTLNHNVMYWYQQKSSQAPKLLFHYYDKDFNNEADTPDNFQSRRPNTSFCFLDIRSPGLGDTAMYLCATSRGGQGAGELFFGEGSRLTVL.

The chain combines TRBV11-2 with TRBJ2-2; unclear D gene. Between the trimmed V and J ends, which lost 3 bases and 6 bases, there was a span of 8 bases. CDR3 length equals 13 residues. Germline V gene data show CDR1 as SGHAT and CDR2 as FQNNGV. The CDR3 sequence is CASSFSGAGELFF. CDR3 bases: TGTGCCAGCAGCTTTAGTGGGGCCGGGGAGCTGTTTTTT.

This chain links TRBV9 with TRBJ1-1; unclear D gene. With 0 bases removed from V and 10 bases from J, the gap between germline ends came to 19 bases. Germline V lookup: CDR1 SGDLS, CDR2 YYNGEE. This CDR3 has 15 amino acids. CDR3 sequence (DNA): TGTGCCAGCAGCGTAGGAACAGCTTCGTTTCGGGGAGCTTTCTTT. As protein: CASSVGTASFRGAFF. Combining the CDR3 with reference TRBV9 and TRBJ1-1 gives the whole variable domain DSGVTQTPKHLITATGQRVTLRCSPRSGDLSVYWYQQSLDQGLQFLIQYYNGEERAKGNILERFSAQQFPDLHSELNLSSLELGDSALYFCASSVGTASFRGAFFGQGTRLTVV.